The 3 T cell receptor beta chains reported below all come from one sample, sequenced in a study of brain T cells in children with intractable seizures. Assay used: immunoSEQ multiplex PCR; TCRdb lists only in-frame clones, some missing. The repertoire consists of around 80,000 clones, with around nine tenths occurring once and the leading ten covering approximately 25%. The source material was peripheral blood, sampled at surgery. The receptors originated from a girl aged 2-9 years with Rasmussen encephalitis and intractable seizures.

This clone appeared once. The rearrangement uses TRBV7-3 and TRBJ1-2; possible D gene TRBD1, 6 bases. The germline V gene has CDR1 SGHTA and CDR2 FQGTGA. CDR3 length: 13 amino acids. Deletions cut 2 bases from V and 8 bases from J, with 12 bases between. The CDR3 sequence is CASSLSGDQGYTF. The CDR3 DNA reads as TGTGCCAGCAGCTTATCAGGGGATCAAGGCTACACCTTC.

The chain joins TRBV27 to TRBJ2-5; 7 bases match TRBD1. The V gene end was trimmed by 5 bases and the J gene end by 6 bases; junction bases not matched to a gene: 21. CDR3 length: 18 residues. Germline CDR1 reads MNHEY; CDR2 reads SMNVEV (reference sequence). CDR3 coding DNA: TGTGCCAGCAGTCTAATAGGACAGGCCAACCCAGGTTGGAAGACCCAGTACTTC. Translating it yields CASSLIGQANPGWKTQYF.

The chain carries TRBV10-2 and TRBJ2-2; D remains unclear. Germline CDR1 is WSHSY and CDR2 is SAAADI. The CDR3 totals 17 residues. Trimming stripped 0 bases from V and 2 bases from J, with 13 bases between. The CDR3 coding sequence is TGCGCCAGCAGTGAGTCCGGGCCGCTCGTAAACACCGGGGAGCTGTTTTTT. It specifies CASSESGPLVNTGELFF.